One sample yielded the 25 T cell receptor beta chains listed below, sequenced in a study of cytomegalovirus exposure and HLA in healthy donors. The study ran its PCR with 60 Vbeta and 13 Jbeta primers. Generated by immunoSEQ multiplex PCR, the TCRdb table keeps only in-frame clones and is missing some. The table has about 140,000 clones, roughly 80% seen once. The source material was PBMCs. The receptors originated from a woman in her forties or fifties in good health and CMV-seronegative.

This CDR3 reads CASSRTPAPDEKLFF. The CDR3 nucleotides are TGTGCCAGCAGCAGGACTCCCGCTCCAGATGAAAAACTGTTTTTT. The chain combines TRBV5-4 with TRBJ1-4; D remains ambiguous. The CDR3 has 15 residues. Deletions cut 4 bases from V and 6 bases from J, with 16 bases between. Per germline, CDR1 SGHNT and CDR2 YYREEE (reference sequence).

The chain links TRBV2 to TRBJ1-1, with unresolved D. The CDR3 loop spans 14 amino acids. Germline V gene sequence: CDR1 SNHLY, CDR2 FYNNEI. V was trimmed by 3 bases and J by 3 bases, leaving 11 bases between them. The CDR3 here is CASSERKAYTEAFF. The CDR3 bases are TGTGCCAGCAGTGAGCGAAAAGCCTACACTGAAGCTTTCTTT.

The CDR3 coding sequence is TGCAGCGTTGGGGCGGGGGCTAGCTACGAGCAGTACTTC. It specifies CSVGAGASYEQYF. The chain couples TRBV29-1 to TRBJ2-7; possibly TRBD2 for D (7 bases). The CDR3 is 13 amino acids. CDR1 is SQVTM, CDR2 ANQGSEA, per germline. V lost 4 bases and J 3 bases, leaving 13 bases between the germline ends.

V and J are TRBV10-3 and TRBJ2-7; D might be TRBD2 (6 bases). With 6 bases removed from V and 5 bases from J, the gap between germline ends came to 14 bases. CDR1 and CDR2 (germline): ENHRY, SYGVKD. This CDR3 spans 13 amino acids. The CDR3 coding sequence is TGTGCCATCAGCCTCACAGGCGGGAACGAGCAGTACTTC. It codes for CAISLTGGNEQYF.

V is TRBV7-2 and J is TRBJ2-3; D might be TRBD1 (6 bases). The CDR3 is 15 residues long. V gave up 1 base and J gave up 6 bases, with 14 bases separating them. Germline values: CDR1 SGHTA, CDR2 FQGNSA. The CDR3 loop is CASSLVFSGHDTQYF. The CDR3 coding sequence is TGTGCCAGCAGCTTAGTGTTTTCGGGACACGATACGCAGTATTTT.

The gene calls are TRBV5-1 and TRBJ1-1, with a possible D match to TRBD1 (5 bases). Germline V CDR1 and CDR2: SGHRS, YFSETQ. Trimming stripped 0 bases from V and 1 base from J, with 10 bases between. There are 15 residues in the CDR3. The CDR3 protein is CASSLDGGGNTEAFF. The CDR3 bases are TGCGCCAGCAGCTTGGATGGGGGGGGGAACACTGAAGCTTTCTTT.

This chain links TRBV5-4 with TRBJ2-3; TRBD2 matches 10 bases. V shed 5 bases and J 4 bases; nucleotides not matched to a gene: 4. Germline CDR1 SGHNT, CDR2 YYREEE (reference sequence). There are 14 residues in the CDR3. This chain's CDR3 is CASSPLAGADTQYF. In DNA, the CDR3 is TGTGCCAGCAGTCCCCTAGCGGGAGCAGATACGCAGTATTTT. Supplemented by reference TRBV5-4 and TRBJ2-3, the full variable domain reads ETGVTQSPTHLIKTRGQQVTLRCSSQSGHNTVSWYQQALGQGPQFIFQYYREEENGRGNFPPRFSGLQFPNYSSELNVNALELDDSALYLCASSPLAGADTQYFGPGTRLTVL.

CDR3 residues: CASTSLRAGDYEQYF. The CDR3 region has the DNA TGCGCCAGCACCTCACTCCGTGCAGGGGACTACGAGCAGTACTTC. The gene calls are TRBV5-1 and TRBJ2-5; tentative D call: TRBD1 (6 bases). The J call is doubtful: the DNA matches TRBJ2-7 better. CDR1 is SGHRS and CDR2 is YFSETQ in the germline V gene. The CDR3 is made up of 15 amino acids.

This rearrangement joins TRBV7-9 to TRBJ1-1; D unclear. CDR3 length: 12 amino acids. Germline CDR1 SEHNR, CDR2 FQNEAQ (reference sequence). The V end lost 6 bases, the J end lost 1 base, and 6 bases lay between the germline ends. The CDR3 sequence: CASREKNTEAFF. Here the CDR3 DNA reads TGTGCCAGCAGGGAGAAGAACACTGAAGCTTTCTTT. Together with reference TRBV7-9 and TRBJ1-1, the CDR3 gives the full variable domain: DTGVSQNPRHKITKRGQNVTFRCDPISEHNRLYWYRQTLGQGPEFLTYFQNEAQLEKSRLLSDRFSAERPKGSFSTLEIQRTEQGDSAMYLCASREKNTEAFFGQGTRLTVV.

This clone is labeled medium-sized. The chain couples TRBV11-2 to TRBJ1-5, with unresolved D. The CDR3 has 12 residues. Trimming pared 3 bases from V and 6 bases from J, leaving 6 bases between. Germline CDR1 reads SGHAT; CDR2 reads FQNNGV. CDR3 sequence (DNA): TGTGCCAGCAGCTTTACCGGTCAGCCCCAGCATTTT. Its translation is CASSFTGQPQHF.

V gene TRBV5-5 combines with J gene TRBJ1-4, with a tentative D call TRBD1 (5 bases). With 0 bases removed from V and 4 bases from J, the gap between germline ends came to 7 bases. The length of the CDR3 is 14 residues. Germline V gives CDR1 SGHKS, CDR2 YYEKEE (reference sequence). CDR3 protein: CASSLGQINEKLFF. The CDR3 DNA reads TGTGCCAGCAGCTTGGGACAGATTAATGAAAAACTGTTTTTT.

The chain combines TRBV12-5 with TRBJ1-5; D remains unclear. The germline V gene has CDR1 LGHNT and CDR2 FRNRAP. V lost 0 bases and J lost 10, with 19 bases in between. The CDR3 is made up of 16 amino acids. The CDR3 coding sequence is TGTGCTAGTGGTTTGGTGGTGGGCAGCCTGAAAGGACCCCAGCATTTT. Translated, it gives CASGLVVGSLKGPQHF.

The gene calls are TRBV10-2 and TRBJ1-2, with D hard to call. Looked up from germline, CDR1 is WSHSY and CDR2 is SAAADI. This CDR3 region has 13 residues. V shed 2 bases and J shed 4 bases, with 8 bases lying between them. CDR3 protein: CASSEKAGYGYTF. CDR3 nucleotide sequence: TGCGCCAGCAGTGAGAAGGCAGGCTATGGCTACACCTTC.

The chain couples TRBV9 to TRBJ1-4, with 8 bases matching TRBD1. CDR1 and CDR2 from the germline V gene are SGDLS and YYNGEE. Trimming took 4 bases from V and 8 from J; bases not matched to a gene: 7. This CDR3 region has 14 residues. Here the CDR3 reads CASSTGQGGEKLFF. CDR3 bases: TGTGCCAGCAGCACCGGACAGGGTGGGGAAAAACTGTTTTTT.

V and J are TRBV4-2 and TRBJ2-7, with 10 bases matching TRBD2. The CDR3 is 16 amino acids. The trim removed 1 base at V and 6 bases at J, leaving 9 bases unmatched. Germline V gene sequence: CDR1 LGHNA, CDR2 YNFKEQ. The CDR3 DNA reads as TGTGCCAGCAGCCAAGTCGAGCTAGCGGGGGCAGGCGAGCAGTACTTC. Translated: CASSQVELAGAGEQYF.

The chain employs TRBV5-8 and TRBJ2-7, with D possibly matching TRBD1 (8 bases). The V end was cut by 4 bases, the J end by 4 bases, with 18 bases between. There are 15 residues in the CDR3. Germline V lookup: CDR1 SGHTS, CDR2 YDEGEE. The CDR3 spells CASSMPDREGYEQYF. CDR3 coding DNA: TGTGCCAGCAGCATGCCGGACAGGGAGGGGTACGAGCAGTACTTC.

The rearrangement links TRBV5-4 to TRBJ2-2; the D gene is possibly TRBD2 (6 bases). V shed 4 bases and J shed 1 base, with 11 bases lying between them. CDR3 length equals 15 residues. Germline values: CDR1 SGHNT, CDR2 YYREEE (reference sequence). DNA of the CDR3: TGTGCCAGCAGCCAGGGACTTGAGAACACCGGGGAGCTGTTTTTT. Protein product: CASSQGLENTGELFF.

J is TRBJ2-7 and V is TRBV19; the match to TRBD1 covers 8 bases. Trimming cost V 5 bases and J 6 bases; bases outside gene matches: 9. This CDR3 region has 14 residues. Germline V lookup: CDR1 LNHDA, CDR2 SQIVND (reference sequence). This chain's CDR3 is CASSEGRGPREQYF. The CDR3 bases are TGTGCCAGTAGTGAGGGCAGGGGGCCTCGCGAGCAGTACTTC. Filled out from reference TRBV19 and TRBJ2-7, the complete variable domain reads DGGITQSPKYLFRKEGQNVTLSCEQNLNHDAMYWYRQDPGQGLRLIYYSQIVNDFQKGDIAEGYSVSREKKESFPLTVTSAQKNPTAFYLCASSEGRGPREQYFGPGTRLTVT.

The V gene is TRBV6-1, the J gene TRBJ1-1; D ambiguous. The V gene's germline CDR1 is MNHNS and CDR2 SASEGT. Trimming pared 7 bases from V and 2 bases from J, leaving 5 bases between. The CDR3 length is 11 residues. The CDR3 DNA follows: TGTGCCAGCACTCGTAACACTGAAGCTTTCTTT. Amino acids: CASTRNTEAFF.

The chain carries TRBV5-1 and TRBJ2-3, with D possibly TRBD2 on 5 matching bases. This CDR3 spans 14 amino acids. CDR1 and CDR2 (germline): SGHRS, YFSETQ. The V and J ends lost 3 bases and 0 bases respectively, with 8 bases between them. The CDR3 nucleotides read TGCGCCAGCAGCTCGCGGACTAGCACAGATACGCAGTATTTT. As protein: CASSSRTSTDTQYF.

This clone was counted between two and nine times. The rearrangement uses TRBV6-6 and TRBJ1-4; 9 nucleotides line up with TRBD1. V shed 3 bases and J 8 bases; nucleotides not matched to a gene: 4. Germline loops: CDR1 MNHNY, CDR2 SVGAGI (reference sequence). This CDR3 contains 14 residues. The CDR3 coding sequence is TGTGCCAGCAGTTATAACAGGGGGCGAGAAAAACTGTTTTTT. This codes for CASSYNRGREKLFF.

The V gene is TRBV6-1, the J gene TRBJ1-6; 8 bases fit TRBD1. Germline V gene lookup returns CDR1 MNHNS and CDR2 SASEGT. V dropped 5 bases and J dropped 4; count of bases not matched to a gene: 4. The CDR3 is 15 residues long. The CDR3 DNA is TGTGCCAGCAGTCCCCGGACAGGGTATAATTCACCCCTCCACTTT. Its protein is CASSPRTGYNSPLHF.

This clone occurred once. The V and J genes are TRBV7-9 and TRBJ2-5; D perhaps matches TRBD2 (6 bases). Trimming removed 6 bases at V and 2 bases at J, with 10 bases between. Per germline, CDR1 SEHNR and CDR2 FQNEAQ (reference sequence). The CDR3 covers 13 residues. The CDR3: CASRSAGQETQYF. CDR3 nucleotides: TGTGCCAGCAGAAGCGCGGGGCAAGAGACCCAGTACTTC.

Of note for this clone: Compared with germline, one end of the junction differs, possibly owing to a read error. The chain combines TRBV10-1 with TRBJ1-2; unclear D gene. This CDR3 is built from 13 residues. CDR1 is WNHNN and CDR2 is SYGVQD in the germline V gene (reference sequence). CDR3 residues: CASSESGWKRALF. CDR3 DNA: TGCGCCAGCAGTGAATCGGGATGGAAAAGGGCACTCTTC.

This clone was seen more than once but under ten times. The chain carries TRBV13 and TRBJ2-3; D is undetermined. The CDR3 is 16 amino acids. V was trimmed by 5 bases and J by 2 bases, leaving 17 bases between them. In germline, CDR1 is PRHDT, CDR2 FYEKMQ (reference sequence). In nucleotides, the CDR3 is TGTGCCAGCAGCCCGTCGTTAGATGCGGACACAGATACGCAGTATTTT. Its protein product is CASSPSLDADTDTQYF.